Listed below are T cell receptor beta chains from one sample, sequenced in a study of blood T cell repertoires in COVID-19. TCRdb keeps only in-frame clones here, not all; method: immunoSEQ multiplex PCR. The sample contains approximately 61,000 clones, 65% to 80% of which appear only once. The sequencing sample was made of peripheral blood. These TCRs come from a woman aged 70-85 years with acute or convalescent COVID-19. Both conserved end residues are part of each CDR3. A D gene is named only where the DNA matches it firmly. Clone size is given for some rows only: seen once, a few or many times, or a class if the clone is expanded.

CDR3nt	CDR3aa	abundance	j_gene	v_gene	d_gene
TGTGCCACCAGCAGAGATCAGGGGGCCAGTTCACCCCTCCACTTT	CATSRDQGASSPLHF	NA	TRBJ1-6	TRBV15	TRBD1
TGTGCCAGCAGCTTATGGCGGGGGAGTCAAGAGACCCAGTACTTC	CASSLWRGSQETQYF	NA	TRBJ2-5	TRBV11-2	TRBD2
TGTGCCAGCAGTTACTCGACTAGCTGGGAGACCCAGTACTTC	CASSYSTSWETQYF	NA	TRBJ2-5	TRBV6-2/TRBV6-3	TRBD2
TGTGCCACCAGTTCCTGGGGGGGCGCGGATACGCAGTATTTT	CATSSWGGADTQYF	NA	TRBJ2-3	TRBV24-1	NA
TGTGCCAGCAGGCAGGCAGGGGGCTTTTCCGGTGAGCAGTTCTTC	CASRQAGGFSGEQFF	once	TRBJ2-1	TRBV27	TRBD1
TGTGCCAGCAGTGAATTAGCGGAAGGTAATGAAAAACTGTTTTTT	CASSELAEGNEKLFF	NA	TRBJ1-4	TRBV25-1	NA
TGTGCCAGCAGTGAAGTTCGGACAGGATGGGGGAACACTGAAGCTTTCTTT	CASSEVRTGWGNTEAFF	once	TRBJ1-1	TRBV2	TRBD1
TGTGCCAGCAGCTTGGTCCAGGAGGATGAAAAACTGTTTTTT	CASSLVQEDEKLFF	NA	TRBJ1-4	TRBV11-3	NA
TGCGCCAGCAGCTTGAGACAGGTCCGGAACACCGGGGAGCTGTTTTTT	CASSLRQVRNTGELFF	NA	TRBJ2-2	TRBV5-1	NA
TGTGCCAGCAGCGGATACGACAGCCTGGGGACTGAAGCTTTCTTT	CASSGYDSLGTEAFF	NA	TRBJ1-1	TRBV7-8	NA
TGTGCCAGCAGCCGCTCCCAGGGGAGTGGCACTGAAGCTTTCTTT	CASSRSQGSGTEAFF	NA	TRBJ1-1	TRBV6-6	NA
TGTGCCAGCGGTTTACCGGGAACCACAGATACGCAGTATTTT	CASGLPGTTDTQYF	NA	TRBJ2-3	TRBV5-4	NA
TGTGCCAGCAGTGAATTGACTAGCGGATTGACCCAGTACTTC	CASSELTSGLTQYF	once	TRBJ2-5	TRBV6-1	TRBD2
TGTGCCAGCAGCCACCTTGGAGGCGCCCTGGGGGAGCAGTACTTC	CASSHLGGALGEQYF	NA	TRBJ2-7	TRBV3-1/TRBV3-2	NA
TGTGCCAGCAGCCACAGGGGGCGGGGTGGCTACACCTTC	CASSHRGRGGYTF	few	TRBJ1-2	TRBV27	TRBD1
TGCGCCAGCAGTCGGGACAGGGGTAATTCACCCCTCCACTTT	CASSRDRGNSPLHF	NA	TRBJ1-6	TRBV5-1	TRBD1
TGTGCCAGCACCATGACAGGGGGCACAGATACGCAGTATTTT	CASTMTGGTDTQYF	NA	TRBJ2-3	TRBV2	TRBD1
TGCGCCAGCAGCCAAGTTTCAGCGATCCTAGTCCAGGAGCAGTTCTTC	CASSQVSAILVQEQFF	NA	TRBJ2-1	TRBV4-1	NA
TGTGCCAGCAAGGAGGCGAACTCCTACGAGCAGTACTTC	CASKEANSYEQYF	NA	TRBJ2-7	TRBV6-5	NA
TGTGCCAGCAGCTTCACGACAGTCCAGTTTCGGGAGACCCAGTACTTC	CASSFTTVQFRETQYF	NA	TRBJ2-5	TRBV5-6	NA
TGTGCCAGCAGCGCCGGGTCCTACGAGCAGTACTTC	CASSAGSYEQYF	NA	TRBJ2-7	TRBV7-2	NA
TGTGCCAGCAGCTCCCAGGGAAATCAGCCCCAGCATTTT	CASSSQGNQPQHF	NA	TRBJ1-5	TRBV7-2	NA
TGTGCCAGCACCCCAGCCCGGGAGAACACCGGGGAGCTGTTTTTT	CASTPARENTGELFF	NA	TRBJ2-2	TRBV7-2	NA
TGTGCCAGCAGCCCGGGACAGGGGGCAAGAGAGACCCAGTACTTC	CASSPGQGARETQYF	NA	TRBJ2-5	TRBV5-4	TRBD1
TGTGCCAGCAGTTTATCGGTCGGGGGGTCCTACAATGAGCAGTTCTTC	CASSLSVGGSYNEQFF	NA	TRBJ2-1	TRBV27	TRBD2
TGTGCCAGCAGCTTGGCTAGCGGGGCTCCGGAGACCCAGTACTTC	CASSLASGAPETQYF	NA	TRBJ2-5	TRBV7-2	TRBD2
TGTGCCAGCAGTGCAAAAGGGGGAAGCACAGATACGCAGTATTTT	CASSAKGGSTDTQYF	NA	TRBJ2-3	TRBV6-4	NA